Below are 12 T cell receptor beta chains sequenced from a single sample in a study of blood T cell repertoires in COVID-19. Libraries were prepared by immunoSEQ multiplex PCR; TCRdb keeps only in-frame clonotypes and omits some of them. The table lists some 74,000 clones, about 87% of them singletons. The source material was peripheral blood. Receptors were obtained from a woman older than 75 with acute or convalescent COVID-19.

The genes are TRBV29-1 and TRBJ1-2; weak D call: TRBD1 (6 bases). The V end was cut by 4 bases, the J end by 8 bases, with 14 bases between. This CDR3 is 12 amino acids long. Germline V CDR1 and CDR2: SQVTM, ANQGSEA. CDR3 DNA sequence: TGCAGCGTTGCCCCGGCAGGGGACGGCTACACCTTC. This gives the protein CSVAPAGDGYTF.

This chain links TRBV5-1 with TRBJ1-3, with D possibly matching TRBD1 (5 bases). The germline V gene has CDR1 SGHRS and CDR2 YFSETQ. Trimming removed 0 bases from V and 3 bases from J, with 19 bases in between. The length of the CDR3 is 18 residues. CDR3 residues: CASSLGQGAGDFGNTIYF. The DNA of the CDR3 is TGCGCCAGCAGCTTGGGGCAGGGCGCAGGCGACTTTGGAAACACCATATATTTT.

The gene calls are TRBV7-2 and TRBJ1-5, with 9 positions matching TRBD1. Germline loops: CDR1 SGHTA, CDR2 FQGNSA. CDR3 size: 15 residues. Trimming at V came to 5 bases and at J to 2 bases, leaving 4 bases not matched to a gene. The CDR3 DNA follows: TGTGCCAGCAGCACGACAGGGGGAGGCAATCAGCCCCAGCATTTT. It is translated as CASSTTGGGNQPQHF.

The sample holds one count of this clone. The chain employs TRBV5-8 and TRBJ2-3; maybe TRBD2 (6 bases). Trimming stripped 4 bases from V and 2 bases from J, with 14 bases between. This CDR3 spans 15 amino acids. Germline V lookup: CDR1 SGHTS, CDR2 YDEGEE. The CDR3 DNA sequence: TGTGCCAGCAGCATTAACGGAGGGCCCACAGATACGCAGTATTTT. This codes for CASSINGGPTDTQYF.

As concerns this clone: The sample carries other DNA sequences with the same CDR3. J is TRBJ2-7 and V is TRBV5-1; D is perhaps TRBD1 (7 bases). The CDR3 has 15 residues. V gave up 4 bases and J gave up 0 bases, with 14 bases separating them. CDR1 is SGHRS, CDR2 YFSETQ, per germline. CDR3 nucleotide sequence: TGCGCCAGCAGCCTAGGCGGGACAGCCTCCTACGAGCAGTACTTC. It encodes CASSLGGTASYEQYF.

The chain combines TRBV5-5 with TRBJ2-6; 8 nucleotides agree with TRBD1. Germline V CDR1 and CDR2: SGHKS, YYEKEE (reference sequence). CDR3 length: 18 residues. Germline trimming cut 0 bases from V and 4 bases from J; bases unmatched to any gene: 9. The CDR3 protein is CASSLVARTGQGANVLTF. CDR3 bases: TGTGCCAGCAGCTTGGTCGCCCGGACAGGGCAAGGGGCCAACGTCCTGACTTTC.

The chain carries TRBV27 and TRBJ2-1; tentatively, D is TRBD2 (5 bases). Germline CDR1 is MNHEY and CDR2 is SMNVEV (reference sequence). The germline V and J ends were trimmed by 6 bases and 8 bases, with 11 bases remaining between them. The CDR3 contains 12 residues. CDR3 amino acids: CASSRGGYEQFF. CDR3 in DNA: TGTGCCAGCAGCCGTGGCGGGTATGAGCAGTTCTTC.

This chain uses TRBV27 with TRBJ2-6, with TRBD2 matching over 8 bases. The CDR3 length is 17 residues. V gave up 4 bases and J gave up 4 bases; unmatched junction bases: 9. Germline V gene sequence: CDR1 MNHEY, CDR2 SMNVEV (reference sequence). This CDR3 is CASSSQGTSVGANVLTF. CDR3 sequence (DNA): TGTGCCAGCAGTTCGCAGGGGACTAGTGTAGGGGCCAACGTCCTGACTTTC. Full variable domain (remainder filled in from reference TRBV27 and TRBJ2-6): EAQVTQNPRYLITVTGKKLTVTCSQNMNHEYMSWYRQDPGLGLRQIYYSMNVEVTDKGDVPEGYKVSRKEKRNFPLILESPSPNQTSLYFCASSSQGTSVGANVLTFGAGSRLTVL.

The chain employs TRBV6-5 and TRBJ1-1; D unresolved. The germline V gene encodes CDR1 MNHEY and CDR2 SVGAGI. The CDR3 is made up of 13 amino acids. V lost 5 bases and J lost 1, with 8 bases in between. The CDR3 here is CASSPSWNTEAFF. The CDR3 nucleotides read TGTGCCAGCAGTCCGAGTTGGAACACTGAAGCTTTCTTT.

The chain links TRBV5-1 to TRBJ2-4, with TRBD1 matching over 9 bases. The ends lost 0 bases at V and 7 bases at J; junction bases unmatched: 5. Germline CDR1 is SGHRS and CDR2 is YFSETQ. This CDR3 is built from 15 residues. CDR3 in amino acids: CASSLGDRAVNIQYF. As DNA, the CDR3 is TGCGCCAGCAGCTTGGGGGACAGGGCTGTGAACATTCAGTACTTC.

CDR3 sequence reads: CASSLEWSKTEAFF. CDR3 coding DNA: TGCGCCAGCAGCTTGGAATGGAGCAAGACTGAAGCTTTCTTT. The V call is TRBV5-1, the J call TRBJ1-1; D gene ambiguous. The CDR3 is made up of 14 amino acids. Per germline, CDR1 SGHRS and CDR2 YFSETQ. V was trimmed by 0 bases and J by 5 bases, leaving 11 bases between them.

The J gene is TRBJ1-3, the V gene TRBV2; 7 nucleotides align to TRBD1. This CDR3 is 16 amino acids long. The germline gives CDR1 SNHLY, CDR2 FYNNEI. V lost 6 bases and J lost 0; bases outside the gene matches: 8. The CDR3 nucleotides are TGTGCCAGCAGCCCAACCGGGACAGACTCTGGAAACACCATATATTTT. As protein: CASSPTGTDSGNTIYF.